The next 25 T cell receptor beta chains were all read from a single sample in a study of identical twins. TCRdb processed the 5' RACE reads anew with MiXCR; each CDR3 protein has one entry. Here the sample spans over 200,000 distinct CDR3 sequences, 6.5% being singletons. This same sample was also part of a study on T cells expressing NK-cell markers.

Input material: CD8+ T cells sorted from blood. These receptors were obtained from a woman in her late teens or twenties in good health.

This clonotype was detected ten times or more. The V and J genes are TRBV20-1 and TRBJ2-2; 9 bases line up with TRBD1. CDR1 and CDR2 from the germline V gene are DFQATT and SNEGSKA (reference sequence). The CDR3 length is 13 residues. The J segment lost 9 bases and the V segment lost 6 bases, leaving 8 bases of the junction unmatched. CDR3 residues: CSASGQGMRELFF. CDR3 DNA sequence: TGCAGTGCCTCGGGACAGGGCATGCGGGAGCTGTTTTTT.

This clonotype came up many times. The CDR3 loop is CASSLERQGGYEQYF. CDR3 in DNA: TGTGCCAGCAGCTTGGAGCGGCAGGGGGGCTACGAGCAGTACTTC. The V call is TRBV5-6, the J call TRBJ2-7; possibly TRBD1 for D (7 bases). CDR1 is SGHDT, CDR2 YYEEEE, per germline. With 0 bases removed from V and 3 bases from J, the gap between germline ends came to 13 bases. The length of the CDR3 is 15 residues.

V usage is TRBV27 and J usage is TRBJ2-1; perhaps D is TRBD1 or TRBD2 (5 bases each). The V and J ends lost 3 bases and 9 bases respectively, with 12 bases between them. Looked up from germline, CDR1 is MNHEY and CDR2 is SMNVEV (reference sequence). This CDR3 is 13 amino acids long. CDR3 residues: CASSFGASREQFF. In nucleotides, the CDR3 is TGTGCCAGCAGTTTTGGGGCTAGCCGTGAGCAGTTCTTC.

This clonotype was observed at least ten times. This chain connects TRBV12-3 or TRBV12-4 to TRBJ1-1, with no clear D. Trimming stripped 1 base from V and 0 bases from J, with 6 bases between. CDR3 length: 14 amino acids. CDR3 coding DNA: TGTGCCAGCAGTTTAGTTCTGTTGAACACTGAAGCTTTCTTT. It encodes CASSLVLLNTEAFF.

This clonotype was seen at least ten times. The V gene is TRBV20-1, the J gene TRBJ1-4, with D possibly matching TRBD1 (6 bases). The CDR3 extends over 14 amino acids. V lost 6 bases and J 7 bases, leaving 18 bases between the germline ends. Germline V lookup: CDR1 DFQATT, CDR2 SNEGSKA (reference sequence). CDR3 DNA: TGCAGTGCCCAAGGGCGGGGGCTCGGTGAAAAACTGTTTTTT. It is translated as CSAQGRGLGEKLFF.

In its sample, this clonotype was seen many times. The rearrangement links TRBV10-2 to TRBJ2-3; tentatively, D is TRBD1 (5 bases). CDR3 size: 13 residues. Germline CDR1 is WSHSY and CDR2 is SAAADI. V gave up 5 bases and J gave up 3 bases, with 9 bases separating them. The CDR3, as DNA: TGCGCCAGCAGTAGGCAGGGAACAGATACGCAGTATTTT. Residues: CASSRQGTDTQYF.

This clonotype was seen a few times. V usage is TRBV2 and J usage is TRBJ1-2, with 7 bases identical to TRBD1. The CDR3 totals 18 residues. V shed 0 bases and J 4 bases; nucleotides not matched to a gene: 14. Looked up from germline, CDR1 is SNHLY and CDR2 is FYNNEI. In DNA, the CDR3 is TGTGCCAGCAGTGAAGCTTACATGACAGGGTACTTTAGCTATGGCTACACCTTC. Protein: CASSEAYMTGYFSYGYTF.

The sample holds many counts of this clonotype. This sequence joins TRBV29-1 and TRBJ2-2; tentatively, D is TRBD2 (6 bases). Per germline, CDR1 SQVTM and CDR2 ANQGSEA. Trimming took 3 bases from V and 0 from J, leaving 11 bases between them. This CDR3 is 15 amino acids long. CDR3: CSVDVAESNTGELFF. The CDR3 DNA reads TGCAGCGTTGATGTAGCGGAGTCGAACACCGGGGAGCTGTTTTTT.

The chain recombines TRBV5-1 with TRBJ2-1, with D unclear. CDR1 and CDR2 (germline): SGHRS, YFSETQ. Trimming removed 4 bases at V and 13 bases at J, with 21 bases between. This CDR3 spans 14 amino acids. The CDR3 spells CASSPPVSLSVQFF. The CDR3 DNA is TGCGCCAGCAGCCCTCCCGTTTCTCTCTCCGTACAGTTCTTC.

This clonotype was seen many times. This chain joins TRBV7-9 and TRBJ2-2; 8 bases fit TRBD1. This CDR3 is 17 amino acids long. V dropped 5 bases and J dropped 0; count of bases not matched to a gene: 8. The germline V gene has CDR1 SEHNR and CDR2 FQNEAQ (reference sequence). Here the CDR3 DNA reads TGTGCCAGCAGCAAGTTAGGACAGGGAACGAACACCGGGGAGCTGTTTTTT. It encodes CASSKLGQGTNTGELFF.

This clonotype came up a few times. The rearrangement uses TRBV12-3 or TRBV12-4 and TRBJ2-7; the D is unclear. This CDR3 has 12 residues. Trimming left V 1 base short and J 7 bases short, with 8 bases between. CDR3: CASSLVLGEQYF. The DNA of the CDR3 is TGTGCCAGCAGTTTAGTACTCGGGGAGCAGTACTTC.

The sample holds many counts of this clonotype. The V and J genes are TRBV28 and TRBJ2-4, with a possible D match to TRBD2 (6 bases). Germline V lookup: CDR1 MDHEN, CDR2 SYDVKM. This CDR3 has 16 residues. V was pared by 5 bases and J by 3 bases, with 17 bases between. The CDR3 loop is CASSTGAMEGKNIQYF. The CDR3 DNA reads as TGTGCCAGCAGTACCGGGGCCATGGAGGGCAAAAACATTCAGTACTTC.

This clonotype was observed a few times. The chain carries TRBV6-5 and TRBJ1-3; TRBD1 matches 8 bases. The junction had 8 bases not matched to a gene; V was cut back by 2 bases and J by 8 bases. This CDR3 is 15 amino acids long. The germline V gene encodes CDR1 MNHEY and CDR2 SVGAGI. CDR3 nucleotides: TGTGCCAGCAGTTACCTCCAGGGGGCTTGGGACACCATATATTTT. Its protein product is CASSYLQGAWDTIYF.

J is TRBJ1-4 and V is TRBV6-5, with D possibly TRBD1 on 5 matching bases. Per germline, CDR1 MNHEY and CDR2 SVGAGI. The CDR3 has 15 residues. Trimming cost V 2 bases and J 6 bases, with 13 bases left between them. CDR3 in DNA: TGTGCCAGCAGTTACGACGGCAGGGTACATGAAAAACTGTTTTTT. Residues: CASSYDGRVHEKLFF.

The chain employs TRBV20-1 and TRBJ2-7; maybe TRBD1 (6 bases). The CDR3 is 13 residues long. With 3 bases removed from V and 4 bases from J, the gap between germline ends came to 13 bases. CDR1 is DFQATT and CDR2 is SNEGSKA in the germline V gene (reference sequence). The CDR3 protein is CSARSGDGYEQYF. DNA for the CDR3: TGCAGTGCTAGGTCAGGGGACGGGTACGAGCAGTACTTC.

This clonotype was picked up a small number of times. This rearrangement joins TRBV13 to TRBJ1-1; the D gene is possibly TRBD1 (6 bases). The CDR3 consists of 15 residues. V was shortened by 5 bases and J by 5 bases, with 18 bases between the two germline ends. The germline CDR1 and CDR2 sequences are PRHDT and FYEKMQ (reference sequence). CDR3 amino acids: CASSTITGAWTEAFF. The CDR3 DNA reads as TGTGCCAGCAGCACCATTACGGGGGCTTGGACTGAAGCTTTCTTT. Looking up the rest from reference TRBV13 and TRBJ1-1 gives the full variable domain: AAGVIQSPRHLIKEKRETATLKCYPIPRHDTVYWYQQGPGQDPQFLISFYEKMQSDKGSIPDRFSAQQFSDYHSELNMSSLELGDSALYFCASSTITGAWTEAFFGQGTRLTVV.

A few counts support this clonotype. DNA for the CDR3: TGTGCCAGCAGCTCCCACAGGGGTGGTTTGGAATCTCGTGGCTACACCTTC. Amino acid sequence: CASSSHRGGLESRGYTF. This sequence joins TRBV7-8 and TRBJ1-2; 7 nucleotides align to TRBD1. CDR1 and CDR2 from the germline V gene are SGHVS and FQNEAQ. This CDR3 has 17 amino acids. V gave up 4 bases and J gave up 7 bases; unmatched junction bases: 18.

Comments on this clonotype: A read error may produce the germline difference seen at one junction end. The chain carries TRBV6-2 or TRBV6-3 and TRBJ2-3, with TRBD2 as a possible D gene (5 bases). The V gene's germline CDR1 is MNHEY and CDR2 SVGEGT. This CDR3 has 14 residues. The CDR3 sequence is CASSYEGPALPIPF. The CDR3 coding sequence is TGTGCCAGCAGTTACGAGGGCCCGGCCCTTCCGATCCCTTTT.

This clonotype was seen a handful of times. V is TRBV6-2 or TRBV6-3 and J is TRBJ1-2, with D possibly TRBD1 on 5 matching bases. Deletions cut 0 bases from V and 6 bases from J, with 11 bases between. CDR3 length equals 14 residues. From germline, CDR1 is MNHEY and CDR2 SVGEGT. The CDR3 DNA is TGTGCCAGCAGTTACTCGAAGGGGTTCGATGGCTACACCTTC. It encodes CASSYSKGFDGYTF.

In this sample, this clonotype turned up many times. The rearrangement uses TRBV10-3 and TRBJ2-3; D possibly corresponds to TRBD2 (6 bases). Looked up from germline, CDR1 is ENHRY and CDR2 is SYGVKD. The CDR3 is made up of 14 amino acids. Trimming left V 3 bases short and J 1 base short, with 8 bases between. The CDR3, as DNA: TGTGCCATCAGTGACGGCGGGGGCACAGATACGCAGTATTTT. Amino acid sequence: CAISDGGGTDTQYF.

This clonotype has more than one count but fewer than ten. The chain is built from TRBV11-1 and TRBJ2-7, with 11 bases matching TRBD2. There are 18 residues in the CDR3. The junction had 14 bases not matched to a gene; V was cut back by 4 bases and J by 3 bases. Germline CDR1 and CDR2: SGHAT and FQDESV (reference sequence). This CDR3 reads CASSSSGSWTSGFYEQYF. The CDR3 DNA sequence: TGTGCCAGCAGCTCATCGGGGAGCTGGACTAGCGGGTTCTACGAGCAGTACTTC.

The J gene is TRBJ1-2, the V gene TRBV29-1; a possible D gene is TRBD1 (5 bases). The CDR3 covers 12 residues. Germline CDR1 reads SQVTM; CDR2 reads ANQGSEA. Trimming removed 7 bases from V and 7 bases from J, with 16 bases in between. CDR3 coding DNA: TGCAGCGGAAAGACCGGGACGGGTGGCTACACCTTC. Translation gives CSGKTGTGGYTF.

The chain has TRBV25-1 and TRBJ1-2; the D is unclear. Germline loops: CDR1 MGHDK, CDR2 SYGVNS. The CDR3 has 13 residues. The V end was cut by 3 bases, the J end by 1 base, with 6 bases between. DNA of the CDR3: TGTGCCAGCAGTGATGGTCTTAACTATGGCTACACCTTC. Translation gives CASSDGLNYGYTF.

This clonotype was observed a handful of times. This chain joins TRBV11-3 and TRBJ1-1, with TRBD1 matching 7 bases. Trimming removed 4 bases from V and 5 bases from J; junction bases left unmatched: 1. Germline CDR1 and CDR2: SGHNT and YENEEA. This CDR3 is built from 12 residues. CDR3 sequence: CASSWGQTEAFF. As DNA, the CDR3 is TGTGCCAGCAGCTGGGGACAGACTGAAGCTTTCTTT.

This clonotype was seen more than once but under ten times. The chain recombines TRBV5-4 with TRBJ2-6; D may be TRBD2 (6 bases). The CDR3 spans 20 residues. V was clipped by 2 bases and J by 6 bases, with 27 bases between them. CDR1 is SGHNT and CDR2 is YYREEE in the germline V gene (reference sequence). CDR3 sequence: CASSFGRQRASLREANVLTF. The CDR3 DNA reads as TGTGCCAGCAGCTTTGGGCGGCAAAGGGCGTCTCTGCGGGAGGCCAACGTCCTGACTTTC. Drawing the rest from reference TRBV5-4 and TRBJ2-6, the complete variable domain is ETGVTQSPTHLIKTRGQQVTLRCSSQSGHNTVSWYQQALGQGPQFIFQYYREEENGRGNFPPRFSGLQFPNYSSELNVNALELDDSALYLCASSFGRQRASLREANVLTFGAGSRLTVL.